This TCR beta chain was obtained from a study of blood T cell repertoires in COVID-19. Background on the study: Collection of acute and convalescent COVID-19 samples took place in the United States, Italy and Spain. Sources were T cells, B-cell-depleted T cells, or PBMCs; the material itself was cDNA or gDNA.

Per the original data handling: Reference gene primer amplification gave estimated nucleated cell counts. Sequenced by immunoSEQ multiplex PCR; TCRdb stores in-frame clones only, minus some. V, J and clone size reflect that table, while D and trimming were determined from the DNA. Among about 32,000 clones listed, over 90% were seen once. The CDR3 sequence is 12 residues long. Trimming cost V 1 base and J 7 bases, with 7 bases left between them. The germline gives CDR1 SGHTA, CDR2 FQGNSA. The TCR originated in a male donor with active COVID-19. The V gene is TRBV7-2, the J gene TRBJ1-1; D not resolved. What was sequenced was peripheral blood. This chain's CDR3 is CASSLVRFEAFF. CDR3 nucleotide sequence: TGTGCCAGCAGCTTAGTGCGGTTTGAAGCTTTCTTT.